This T cell receptor (beta chain) comes out of a study of T cell changes during pregnancy in multiple sclerosis. Per germline, CDR1 SGHNT and CDR2 YYREEE (reference sequence). Trimming took 4 bases from V and 2 from J, leaving 15 bases between them. This CDR3 contains 15 residues. Profiled with immunoSEQ multiplex PCR; TCRdb holds only in-frame clones, not every one. The sample lists about 22,000 clones, more than 70% occurring once. The clonotype comes from a female donor with multiple sclerosis, enrolled in a pregnancy study. Specimen: CD8+ T cells from peripheral blood mononuclear cells, collected before pregnancy. This rearrangement joins TRBV5-4 to TRBJ2-5; tentative D call: TRBD2 (6 bases). CDR3 in DNA: TGTGCCAGCAGCCTCCTGGGGACTCGACAAGAGACCCAGTACTTC. This translates into CASSLLGTRQETQYF.